The 28 T cell receptor beta chains below come from one sample, sequenced in a study of CD8+CD57+ T cells in acquired aplastic anemia. TCR beta VDJ combinations and CDR3 sequences were profiled from genomic DNA. One entry per CDR3 protein, called by TCRdb with MiXCR from the reads. This table holds approximately 170,000 distinct CDR3 sequences, less than 65% found once. Input material: sorted CD4+, CD8+, or CD8+CD57+ T cells (not recorded which) from PBMCs. These TCRs come from a human donor in good health, serving as a control.

This clonotype has a count of ten or more. The chain employs TRBV5-1 and TRBJ2-1; TRBD2 matches 7 bases. The junction had 3 bases not matched to a gene; V was cut back by 3 bases and J by 0 bases. This CDR3 spans 15 amino acids. Germline values: CDR1 SGHRS, CDR2 YFSETQ. The CDR3 here is CASSWRESSYNEQFF. CDR3 sequence (DNA): TGCGCCAGCAGCTGGCGGGAGAGCTCCTACAATGAGCAGTTCTTC. Combining the CDR3 with reference TRBV5-1 and TRBJ2-1 gives the whole variable domain KAGVTQTPRYLIKTRGQQVTLSCSPISGHRSVSWYQQTPGQGLQFLFEYFSETQRNKGNFPGRFSGRQFSNSRSEMNVSTLELGDSALYLCASSWRESSYNEQFFGPGTRLTVL.

With respect to this clonotype: A junction boundary mismatches the germline segment, possibly from a read error. The CDR3: CASSLSQGQGARTQYF. The CDR3, as DNA: TGTGCTAGCAGCTTAAGTCAGGGCCAGGGCGCCAGGACCCAGTACTTC. This rearrangement joins TRBV7-7 to TRBJ2-5; D is possibly TRBD1 (5 bases). Germline V gives CDR1 SSHAT, CDR2 FNYEAQ (reference sequence). The length of the CDR3 is 16 residues.

This clonotype has a handful of counts. This chain links TRBV7-9 with TRBJ1-2; D gene unclear. V was cut by 9 bases and J by 7 bases, with 12 bases left in between. Germline V CDR1 and CDR2: SEHNR, FQNEAQ (reference sequence). This CDR3 contains 11 residues. CDR3 loop: CASWVGSGYTF. The CDR3 DNA reads TGTGCCAGTTGGGTGGGAAGTGGCTACACCTTC.

The V call is TRBV12-5, the J call TRBJ1-5, with a possible D match to TRBD1 (6 bases). Per germline, CDR1 LGHNT and CDR2 FRNRAP. V was shortened by 1 base and J by 5 bases, with 9 bases between the two germline ends. The CDR3 runs 14 residues. The CDR3 protein is CASGLGDIDQPQHF. The CDR3 nucleotides read TGTGCTAGTGGTTTGGGGGACATCGATCAGCCCCAGCATTTT.

About this clonotype: A much larger clonotype is one base distant, so this may be a read error. The chain carries TRBV5-6 and TRBJ2-5; 7 positions agree with TRBD2. The CDR3 spans 14 residues. V lost 8 bases to trimming and J lost 5 bases; unmatched junction nucleotides: 12. Per germline, CDR1 SGHDT and CDR2 YYEEEE. The CDR3 loop is CASTPGGGAETQYF. The CDR3 nucleotides are TGTGCCAGTACCCCCGGCGGGGGAGCGGAGACCCAGTACTTC.

The table lists this clonotype with many counts. The chain has TRBV5-8 and TRBJ1-2, with 9 bases fitting TRBD1. This CDR3 region has 16 residues. After removal of 0 bases from V and 4 bases from J, the junction contained 7 bases not matched to a gene. Germline lookup yields CDR1 SGHTS and CDR2 YDEGEE. The CDR3 loop is CASSLGVTGGSYGYTF. DNA of the CDR3: TGTGCCAGCAGCTTGGGAGTTACAGGGGGCTCCTATGGCTACACCTTC.

V usage is TRBV2 and J usage is TRBJ1-6, with TRBD1 identical over 9 bases. The CDR3 runs 14 residues. J was trimmed by 7 bases and V by 6 bases; bases with no gene match: 4. CDR1 and CDR2 (germline): SNHLY, FYNNEI. The CDR3 sequence: CASRGTGTNSPLHF. The CDR3 DNA follows: TGTGCCAGCAGGGGGACAGGGACCAATTCACCCCTCCACTTT.

The chain employs TRBV2 and TRBJ1-2; TRBD1 might be the D (5 bases). The CDR3 has 14 amino acids. V was clipped by 2 bases and J by 7 bases, with 14 bases between them. Germline-derived CDR1 and CDR2 are SNHLY and FYNNEI. Here the CDR3 DNA reads TGTGCCAGCAGTGAACGGGGCGGTGGGGGTGGCTACACCTTC. Residues: CASSERGGGGGYTF.

The J gene is TRBJ1-2, the V gene TRBV7-3; tentatively, D is TRBD1 (5 bases). CDR1 and CDR2 from the germline V gene are SGHTA and FQGTGA. Trimming took off 2 bases at V and 7 bases at J, with 11 bases between the two ends. The CDR3 has 13 amino acids. This CDR3 is CASSLSTASGYTF. The CDR3 region has the DNA TGTGCCAGCAGCTTATCGACAGCCTCTGGCTACACCTTC.

This clonotype appeared many times. The genes are TRBV19 and TRBJ1-6, with D unclear. Germline values: CDR1 LNHDA, CDR2 SQIVND (reference sequence). CDR3 length: 16 amino acids. The V end lost 10 bases, the J end lost 0 bases, and 16 bases lay between the germline ends. CDR3 residues: CATRWAVSSYNSPLHF. CDR3 in DNA: TGTGCCACCCGCTGGGCAGTAAGCTCCTATAATTCACCCCTCCACTTT.

On this clonotype: The germline gene is not matched at one end of the junction; a read error may be the cause. The chain has TRBV20-1 and TRBJ2-5; TRBD2 might be the D (7 bases). The CDR3 is 15 amino acids. Germline V CDR1 and CDR2: DFQATT, SNEGSKA (reference sequence). The CDR3 DNA follows: TGCGGTGCTAGGGGGGGGACAAGGGGTTCAGAGACCCAGTACTTC. Amino acid sequence: CGARGGTRGSETQYF.

J is TRBJ1-1 and V is TRBV6-2 or TRBV6-3; D gene unclear. The CDR3 consists of 14 residues. The V end was cut by 2 bases, the J end by 2 bases, with 9 bases between. Germline CDR1 is MNHEY and CDR2 is SVGEGT. CDR3 sequence reads: CASSYRPGNTEAFF. The CDR3 bases are TGTGCCAGCAGTTACCGGCCAGGAAACACTGAAGCTTTCTTT.

There are many counts of this clonotype. This chain links TRBV3-1 with TRBJ1-3; D ambiguous. Germline V gene data show CDR1 as LGHDT and CDR2 as YNNKEL (reference sequence). With 1 base removed from V and 7 bases from J, the gap between germline ends came to 8 bases. This CDR3 is 13 amino acids long. This chain's CDR3 is CASSQGATNTIYF. For the CDR3, the DNA is TGTGCCAGCAGCCAAGGTGCAACCAACACCATATATTTT.

This clonotype has ten or more counts. CDR3 amino acids: CASSPLAVSSYEQYF. For the CDR3, the DNA is TGTGCCAGCAGCCCCCTAGCGGTAAGCTCCTACGAGCAGTACTTC. The chain employs TRBV11-2 and TRBJ2-7, with 7 bases identical to TRBD2. The CDR3 is 15 amino acids. Trimming cost V 5 bases and J 0 bases; bases outside gene matches: 7. The V gene's germline CDR1 is SGHAT and CDR2 FQNNGV.

This clonotype was seen ten or more times. This chain connects TRBV29-1 to TRBJ1-2; 9 nucleotides agree with TRBD1. Germline CDR1 SQVTM, CDR2 ANQGSEA. The V and J ends lost 7 bases and 3 bases, in that order; junction bases with no gene match: 15. The CDR3 has 16 amino acids. The CDR3 is CSAGNPGQGIDYGYTF. The CDR3 DNA follows: TGCAGCGCTGGAAATCCGGGACAGGGTATCGACTATGGCTACACCTTC.

The chain has TRBV5-1 and TRBJ2-7; D is unclear. The germline V and J ends were trimmed by 0 bases and 4 bases, with 11 bases remaining between them. The CDR3 consists of 14 residues. The germline gives CDR1 SGHRS, CDR2 YFSETQ. CDR3 sequence reads: CASSLGVEGYEQYF. The CDR3 nucleotides read TGCGCCAGCAGCTTGGGGGTGGAAGGATACGAGCAGTACTTC.

This clonotype showed up just once. The chain recombines TRBV29-1 with TRBJ1-2; D gene uncertain. V was clipped by 4 bases and J by 8 bases, with 23 bases between them. Germline CDR1 and CDR2: SQVTM and ANQGSEA. The CDR3 extends over 15 amino acids. The CDR3 loop reads CSVAPHLRLGEGYTF. CDR3 in DNA: TGCAGCGTTGCCCCCCACCTCAGGTTGGGAGAGGGCTACACCTTC.

This clonotype was counted a few times. The CDR3 here is CASSLVGNNEQFF. For the CDR3, the DNA is TGTGCCAGCAGCTTAGTCGGGAACAATGAGCAGTTCTTC. V is TRBV7-9 and J is TRBJ2-1; possible D gene TRBD2, 5 bases. The CDR3 is made up of 13 amino acids. The germline V and J ends were trimmed by 1 base and 5 bases, with 6 bases remaining between them. Germline loops: CDR1 SEHNR, CDR2 FQNEAQ (reference sequence).

The sample holds many counts of this clonotype. V usage is TRBV12-3 or TRBV12-4 and J usage is TRBJ1-4; D ambiguous. The V and J ends lost 0 bases and 6 bases respectively, with 14 bases between them. The CDR3 consists of 16 residues. CDR3: CASSLAYTAPDEKLFF. CDR3 DNA sequence: TGTGCCAGCAGTTTAGCATACACGGCCCCAGATGAAAAACTGTTTTTT.

A note on this clonotype: An end of the junction does not agree with germline; a read error may underlie this. The chain couples TRBV2 to TRBJ2-1; perhaps TRBD2 as D (5 bases). The CDR3 covers 13 residues. Germline-derived CDR1 and CDR2 are SNHLY and FYNNEI. The CDR3 nucleotides read TGTGCCAGCAGCGTAGACTGGAGGAATGAGCAGTCCTTC. Its translation is CASSVDWRNEQSF. The full variable domain, in which reference TRBV2 and TRBJ2-1 provide the parts outside the CDR3, is EPEVTQTPSHQVTQMGQEVILRCVPISNHLYFYWYRQILGQKVEFLVSFYNNEISEKSEIFDDQFSVERPDGSNFTLKIRSTKLEDSAMYFCASSVDWRNEQSFGPGTRLTVL.

This clonotype was seen many times. CDR3 bases: TGTGCCAGCAGGGTAAACCTCGACGGGAACACTGAAGCTTTCTTT. Translation gives CASRVNLDGNTEAFF. V is TRBV12-3 or TRBV12-4 and J is TRBJ1-1; no clear D. Trimming cost V 6 bases and J 1 base, with 15 bases left between them. This CDR3 comprises 15 residues.

The chain uses TRBV9 and TRBJ2-2; possibly TRBD2 for D (5 bases). CDR1 and CDR2 (germline): SGDLS, YYNGEE. This CDR3 region has 22 residues. Trimming removed 0 bases at V and 7 bases at J, with 34 bases between. The CDR3 sequence: CASSVGSSREQYASSYNGELFF. DNA of the CDR3: TGTGCCAGCAGCGTAGGGTCTAGCAGAGAGCAATATGCCAGCTCGTATAACGGGGAGCTGTTTTTT.

The chain combines TRBV29-1 with TRBJ2-5; 7 bases fit TRBD1. With V trimmed by 4 bases and J by 4 bases, 3 bases remained unmatched. Per the germline V gene, CDR1 is SQVTM and CDR2 is ANQGSEA. This CDR3 comprises 12 residues. This CDR3 reads CSVGHRGETQYF. The CDR3 DNA follows: TGCAGCGTTGGGCACAGGGGAGAGACCCAGTACTTC.

This chain links TRBV2 with TRBJ2-7; D is ambiguous. The V end lost 6 bases, the J end lost 3 bases, and 3 bases lay between the germline ends. There are 10 residues in the CDR3. Germline CDR1 and CDR2: SNHLY and FYNNEI. The CDR3 nucleotides are TGTGCCAGCAGGGACTACGAGCAGTACTTC. As protein: CASRDYEQYF.

The J gene is TRBJ2-3, the V gene TRBV5-4; D is perhaps TRBD2 (6 bases). Trimming took 4 bases from V and 1 from J, leaving 13 bases between them. The CDR3 contains 15 residues. Germline CDR1 is SGHNT and CDR2 is YYREEE (reference sequence). CDR3 residues: CASSPTSRRTDTQYF. The CDR3 DNA reads TGTGCCAGCAGCCCTACTAGCCGCCGCACAGATACGCAGTATTTT.

A single count supports this clonotype. The junction and the germline gene differ at one end; a read error may be behind it. The chain employs TRBV14 and TRBJ2-5; 11 bases fit TRBD2. CDR3 length: 15 residues. Germline lookup yields CDR1 SGHDN and CDR2 FVKESK. In DNA form, the CDR3 reads TGTGGCAGCAGCGCGATAGCGGGGGGGTCAGAGACCCAGTACTTC. The encoded protein is CGSSAIAGGSETQYF. Together with reference TRBV14 and TRBJ2-5, the CDR3 gives the full variable domain: EAGVTQFPSHSVIEKGQTVTLRCDPISGHDNLYWYRRVMGKEIKFLLHFVKESKQDESGMPNNRFLAERTGGTYSTLKVQPAELEDSGVYFCGSSAIAGGSETQYFGPGTRLLVL.

This clonotype was detected many times. This chain uses TRBV6-2 or TRBV6-3 with TRBJ2-7, with a possible D match to TRBD2 (6 bases). The CDR3 has 13 amino acids. V lost 1 base and J lost 7, with 11 bases in between. Looked up from germline, CDR1 is MNHEY and CDR2 is SVGEGT. The CDR3 is CASSYLEGREQYF. As DNA, the CDR3 is TGTGCCAGCAGTTACTTAGAGGGGAGGGAGCAGTACTTC.

This clonotype was seen only a few times. V and J are TRBV19 and TRBJ2-1, with a possible D match to TRBD2 (5 bases). Germline V gene sequence: CDR1 LNHDA, CDR2 SQIVND (reference sequence). Trimming stripped 6 bases from V and 0 bases from J, with 9 bases between. The CDR3 totals 14 residues. CDR3 sequence (DNA): TGTGCCAGTAGACGAGGGAGCTCCTACAATGAGCAGTTCTTC. Translation: CASRRGSSYNEQFF.